This T cell receptor beta chain is drawn from a study of human T cells and chemical hapten exposure. Across the whole study: 2% DPC applied to an approximately 2 cm by approximately 2 cm arm area sensitized donors.

TCRdb used MiXCR to reprocess the RACE reads, holding one entry per CDR3 protein. The sample shows approximately 77,000 distinct CDR3 sequences, 14% of them seen only once. The sample's time point: pre-sensitization, week 0. Treatment reported: therapeutic diphenylcyclopropenone sensitization with weekly scalp DPC. After removal of 10 bases from V and 7 bases from J, the junction contained 10 bases not matched to a gene. Germline CDR1 SNHLY, CDR2 FYNNEI. There are 13 residues in the CDR3. The V and J genes are TRBV2 and TRBJ1-2; 9 positions match TRBD1. The receptor was derived from a woman between 45 and 65 years old with alopecia areata. Some clones in this sample may be carry-over from other donors' samples. The sample consisted of whole blood, taken in connection with sensitization to the hapten diphenylcyclopropenone (DPC). The CDR3 spells CATRGTGIFGYTF. The CDR3 nucleotides read TGTGCCACCAGAGGGACAGGGATCTTTGGCTACACCTTC.